Following are 4 T cell receptor beta chains from one sample sequenced in a study of T cells expressing NK-cell markers. TCRdb re-called the 5' RACE reads and shows each CDR3 protein once, DNA omitted. This table lists approximately 150,000 distinct CDR3 sequences. Sequenced sample: blood T cells: a sorted CD56 or NKG2C T cell subset, CD4+ or CD8+ T cells, or bulk PBMC T cells (not recorded which). The receptors were gathered from a man younger than 35 in good health.

This rearrangement joins TRBV29-1 to TRBJ2-7; the TCRdb call, TRBD2, lacks DNA for checking. CDR1 and CDR2 (germline): SQVTM, ANQGSEA. The CDR3 sequence is 15 residues long. CDR3 sequence reads: CSVEDEGGSSYEQYF.

This chain links TRBV5-5 with TRBJ2-5; the TCRdb D gene call, TRBD1, has no DNA to confirm it. The germline V gene has CDR1 SGHKS and CDR2 YYEKEE (reference sequence). The CDR3 runs to 17 residues. The CDR3 sequence: CASSLGLAGQIQETQYF.

J is TRBJ2-4 and V is TRBV5-6; TCRdb selects TRBD2, and the lack of DNA leaves this call unchecked. This CDR3 region has 17 residues. Germline V gene sequence: CDR1 SGHDT, CDR2 YYEEEE. The CDR3 spells CASSLLYSEIAKNIQYF.

The chain has TRBV24-1 and TRBJ2-1. This CDR3 is built from 15 residues. CDR1 is KGHDR and CDR2 is SFDVKD in the germline V gene. The CDR3 spells CATSVRAPTNNEQFF.